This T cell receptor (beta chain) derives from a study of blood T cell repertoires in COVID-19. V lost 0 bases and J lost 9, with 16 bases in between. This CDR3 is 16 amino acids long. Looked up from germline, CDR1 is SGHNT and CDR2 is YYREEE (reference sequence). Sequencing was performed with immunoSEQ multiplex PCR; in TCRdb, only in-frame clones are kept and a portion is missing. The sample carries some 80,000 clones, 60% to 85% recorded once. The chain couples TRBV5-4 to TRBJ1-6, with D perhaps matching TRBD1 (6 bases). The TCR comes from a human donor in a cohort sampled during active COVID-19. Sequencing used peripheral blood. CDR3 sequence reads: CASSLVGQSEVSPLHF. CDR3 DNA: TGTGCCAGCAGCTTGGTAGGACAGAGTGAAGTTTCACCCCTCCACTTT. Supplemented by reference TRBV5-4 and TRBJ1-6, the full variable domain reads ETGVTQSPTHLIKTRGQQVTLRCSSQSGHNTVSWYQQALGQGPQFIFQYYREEENGRGNFPPRFSGLQFPNYSSELNVNALELDDSALYLCASSLVGQSEVSPLHFGNGTRLTVT.